The 11 T cell receptor beta chains given below trace back to one sample, sequenced in a study of type 1 regulatory T cells. General observations from the study: Compared with non-type 1 regulatory T cells, type 1 regulatory T cells showed a more restricted TCR repertoire.

What these receptors recognize is not known. TCRdb independently ran MiXCR on the reads; one entry per CDR3 protein. The table shows around 5,000 distinct CDR3 sequences, with approximately 24% occurring only once. The source material was cultured type 1 regulatory T (Tr1) cells, either the whole culture or a sorted fraction (not recorded which). These receptors originate from a human donor in good health.

This clonotype was seen only once. The chain is built from TRBV30 and TRBJ2-3; either TRBD1 or TRBD2 may fit D (6 bases each). The germline CDR1 and CDR2 sequences are GTSNPN and SVGIG (reference sequence). The CDR3 length is 18 residues. The V end lost 0 bases, the J end lost 0 bases, and 19 bases lay between the germline ends. CDR3 sequence (DNA): TGTGCCTGGAGTGTACTAGGAGGGGGGAGACCTAGCACAGATACGCAGTATTTT. The encoded protein is CAWSVLGGGRPSTDTQYF. The entire variable domain, with the rest obtained from reference TRBV30 and TRBJ2-3, is as follows: SQTIHQWPATLVQPVGSPLSLECTVEGTSNPNLYWYRQAAGRGLQLLFYSVGIGQISSEVPQNLSASRPQDRQFILSSKKLLLSDSGFYLCAWSVLGGGRPSTDTQYFGPGTRLTVL.

This clonotype has more than one count but fewer than ten. The chain employs TRBV2 and TRBJ1-1; possibly TRBD1 for D (5 bases). The CDR3 has 14 residues. Germline lookup yields CDR1 SNHLY and CDR2 FYNNEI. The V gene lost 7 bases and the J gene lost 0 bases, with 12 bases spanning the gap. The CDR3, as DNA: TGTGCCAGCACACGGGGCTTGGTGAACACTGAAGCTTTCTTT. Translated, it gives CASTRGLVNTEAFF.

The chain couples TRBV12-3 or TRBV12-4 to TRBJ2-5, with 14 nucleotides matching TRBD2. The CDR3 contains 21 residues. The junction had 15 bases not matched to a gene; V was cut back by 2 bases and J by 1 base. The CDR3 is CASSLRVGEGLAGAPQETQYF. CDR3 in DNA: TGTGCCAGCAGTTTAAGGGTCGGTGAGGGACTAGCGGGGGCCCCCCAAGAGACCCAGTACTTC.

V is TRBV20-1 and J is TRBJ1-1; D is possibly TRBD1 (6 bases). V was cut by 2 bases and J by 8 bases, with 18 bases left in between. Germline V CDR1 and CDR2: DFQATT, SNEGSKA (reference sequence). The CDR3 totals 14 residues. CDR3 nucleotide sequence: TGCAGTGCTAGATTGATCAAGTTGCAGGGGGAAGCTTTCTTT. As protein: CSARLIKLQGEAFF.

The sample holds a few counts of this clonotype. V gene TRBV11-3 combines with J gene TRBJ1-1; a weak D match, TRBD1 (6 bases). This CDR3 has 12 amino acids. Per germline, CDR1 SGHNT and CDR2 YENEEA. V was clipped by 5 bases and J by 7 bases, with 11 bases between them. CDR3 coding DNA: TGTGCCAGCAGCCACGGGACACTTGAAGCTTTCTTT. This translates into CASSHGTLEAFF.

Judged by abundance, this clonotype is medium-sized (0.01 to 0.1%). The chain combines TRBV24-1 with TRBJ1-2; D is perhaps TRBD1 (5 bases). The ends were cut back, 3 bases at V and 4 bases at J, with 17 bases in the middle. The CDR3 is made up of 16 amino acids. Germline V gives CDR1 KGHDR, CDR2 SFDVKD. The CDR3 DNA reads TGTGCCACCAGTGATGGGCTCCAGGGAAGAGTCTATGGCTACACCTTC. It yields the protein CATSDGLQGRVYGYTF.

A word on this clonotype: At one of its ends the junction is not consistent with the germline gene, which may arise from a read error. The rearrangement uses TRBV20-1 and TRBJ1-6; D is unclear. CDR3 size: 16 residues. Germline CDR1 is DFQATT and CDR2 is SNEGSKA (reference sequence). This chain's CDR3 is CSARDQGELYNSPLRF. CDR3 in DNA: TGCAGTGCTAGAGACCAAGGAGAACTCTATAATTCACCCCTCCGCTTT.

There are many counts of this clonotype. The rearrangement links TRBV7-8 to TRBJ2-7; 10 nucleotides match TRBD1. J lost 3 bases, V lost 1 base, and 6 bases had no gene match. The V gene's germline CDR1 is SGHVS and CDR2 FQNEAQ. The length of the CDR3 is 16 residues. The CDR3 spells CASSLGLGQGNYEQYF. The DNA of the CDR3 is TGTGCCAGCAGCTTAGGTCTGGGACAGGGGAACTACGAGCAGTACTTC.

V and J are TRBV7-2 and TRBJ2-1; D is possibly TRBD1 or TRBD2 (6 bases each). The CDR3 runs 14 residues. Trimming cost V 5 bases and J 7 bases, with 15 bases left between them. Germline CDR1 and CDR2: SGHTA and FQGNSA. CDR3 protein: CASSRTGAGNEQFF. In DNA, the CDR3 is TGTGCCAGCAGCCGTACGGGGGCGGGGAATGAGCAGTTCTTC.

This clonotype was counted only a few times. The chain employs TRBV7-8 and TRBJ1-5; D is undetermined. This CDR3 spans 14 amino acids. CDR1 is SGHVS and CDR2 is FQNEAQ in the germline V gene. With 5 bases removed from V and 6 bases from J, the gap between germline ends came to 14 bases. CDR3 nucleotides: TGTGCCAGCAGCGCCCGGATCGAGGGTCAGCCCCAGCATTTT. The encoded protein is CASSARIEGQPQHF.

This clonotype has just a few counts. The V call is TRBV19, the J call TRBJ1-2; D might be TRBD1 (6 bases). The CDR3 contains 16 residues. With 9 bases removed from V and 0 bases from J, the gap between germline ends came to 20 bases. Germline V gene data show CDR1 as LNHDA and CDR2 as SQIVND (reference sequence). The CDR3 here is CARSPGGQTSNYGYTF. DNA of the CDR3: TGTGCCAGAAGTCCCGGGGGGCAGACGTCTAACTATGGCTACACCTTC.